Described below is a single T cell receptor beta chain sequence and its context. The antigen is unknown. This specimen comes from a study of spatial heterogeneity in lung cancer. MiXCR was run by TCRdb on the 5' RACE reads, yielding one entry per CDR3 protein. Of 7,500 or so distinct CDR3 sequences listed, roughly 13% are singletons. Time point reported: sample taken at primary tumor resection. Findings and limits, study-wide: Intratumoral expanded alpha and beta TCR counts were found to track tumor mutation counts.

From germline, CDR1 is LNHDA and CDR2 SQIVND (reference sequence). V dropped 5 bases and J dropped 0 bases, with 8 bases sitting between them. This CDR3 spans 14 amino acids. The input for sequencing was lung tumor tissue, taken at surgery. The chain uses TRBV19 and TRBJ2-1; possibly TRBD2 for D (5 bases). This sequence originates from a female donor with early-stage non-small cell lung cancer. The CDR3 reads CASSVRGSYNEQFF. DNA for the CDR3: TGTGCCAGTAGTGTCCGGGGCTCCTACAATGAGCAGTTCTTC.